This TCR beta chain was profiled in a study of CD8+ T cells in alopecia areata (dated by TCRdb to the late 2010s). Some background on the complete study: Treated patients were enrolled in an open-label pilot trial of oral tofacitinib at 5 to 10 mg twice daily for moderate-to-severe alopecia areata. Tofacitinib was given for 6 to 18 months, followed by 6 months of follow-up off drug to assess delayed response and recurrence. Amplification of TCRbeta CDR3 regions was done by immunoSEQ multiplex PCR using 35 Vbeta forward primers and 13 Jbeta reverse primers. Scalp tissue and sorted CD4+ and CD8+ peripheral blood T cells from patchy and totalis/universalis alopecia areata patients and from healthy controls were covered by human TCRbeta sequencing. Biopsies were taken from tofacitinib-treated patients at baseline and at 4 and 24 weeks of treatment, and a later scalp biopsy was taken in several of the tofacitinib-treated patients. Scalp clonality was compared across normal scalp (n=4), patchy alopecia areata scalp (n=8), and alopecia totalis/universalis scalp (n=8). RNA came from the PAXgene miRNA kit for fixed scalp, the miRNeasy kit for PBMCs, and the RNeasy kit for mouse skin. The study used high-throughput TCRbeta sequencing to examine T cell clonal expansion in alopecia areata, in both the C3H/HeJ mouse model and human patients. What the work shows at the level of the full study, not this receptor alone: Compared with mice, TCR sequences shared between patients were less clear, possibly partly because of HLA diversity across the patient population. Unlike mouse skin, which is dominated by gammadelta T cells, normal human skin has resident alphabeta T cells that are also sequenced, and this complicates analysis of the scalp TCR repertoire. Lesional scalp, especially in alopecia totalis/universalis, showed higher clonality and more expanded CD8+ clones than normal scalp, suggesting antigenic drive.

Receptors were amplified or captured by the immunoSEQ multiplex PCR assay. RNA was extracted from all samples and reverse transcribed into cDNA as template for TCR sequencing. SuperScript III was used for first-strand cDNA synthesis, primed with a 2:1 mix of oligo-dT and random hexamers. A synthetic immune receptor repertoire was used to assess amplification bias, and residual bias was removed computationally. In the original analysis: Raw reads were preprocessed for error removal, and CDR3 was defined according to IMGT conventions as running from the conserved cysteine to phenylalanine. Clonality was computed by normalizing Shannon entropy by log2 of the number of productive unique TCRs and subtracting the result from 1. Whether each scalp clone was CD4 or CD8 was inferred by checking scalp TCRbeta sequences against the CD4 and CD8 repertoires from sorted blood. What TCRdb holds here is the immuneACCESS table cut down to in-frame rearrangements. Part of the clones is not present; checked against another copy, under half of the missing clones reflect an unresolved V gene, and the others are unexplained. V, J and clone size reflect that table, while D and trimming were determined from the DNA. The sample table lists over 200,000 clones, 50% to 70% of them with a count of one. The top ten clonotypes cover approximately 0.45% of the sample.

In this sample, this clone turned up a few times. This receptor's antigen is unknown. No much larger clonotype is one base removed from it; base qualities were not supplied. In light of the paper, this sample's time point label describes: baseline before oral tofacitinib. Lesional scalp punch biopsies and peripheral blood were obtained from alopecia areata patients. PBMCs were isolated by density centrifugation and stained for CD3, CD4 and CD8, after which CD4+ and CD8+ T cells were sorted on a FACSAria. Via the germline V gene, CDR1 is SGHRS and CDR2 YFSETQ. V trim: 0 bases; J trim: 0 bases; unmatched bases: 14. Spanning cysteine to phenylalanine, the CDR3 consists of 20 amino acids. The only DNA kept is the CDR3, 60 bases in frame from the first base.

The sequence is built from TRBV5-1 and TRBJ2-7, and 11 junctional nucleotides match TRBD1. Sequenced here: CD4+ T cells sorted from blood, sampled at week 0. This TCR was sampled from a human donor with alopecia areata. The nucleotide sequence is given as TGCGCCAGCAGCTTGGTCTGGTGGACAGGGGGCCGAGTCAGCTCCTACGAGCAGTACTTC. Its coded protein is CASSLVWWTGGRVSSYEQYF.